This T cell receptor beta chain was identified in a study of type 1 and type 2 diabetes patients. Germline V CDR1 and CDR2: SGHRS, YFSETQ. The ends were cut back, 3 bases at V and 3 bases at J, with 10 bases in the middle. The length of the CDR3 is 13 residues. Amplification started from genomic DNA. The TCR beta CDR3 region was amplified using 30 forward and 13 reverse primers. TCRdb redid the calling of the multiplex PCR reads with MiXCR, one entry per CDR3 protein. The profile shows 270,000 or so distinct CDR3 sequences, around 50% of them singletons. This clonotype has more than one count but fewer than ten. Its cognate antigen is unknown. Findings of the study overall: Groups were not age- or gender-matched, which may bias interpretation. Type 1 diabetes repertoires were significantly less diverse than type 2 diabetes ones.

The V and J genes are TRBV5-1 and TRBJ2-7; no reliable D call. Sequencing was carried out using peripheral blood mononuclear cells (PBMCs). The source of this sequence is a man younger than 35 with type 2 diabetes. This chain's CDR3 is CASSYGKNYEQYF. CDR3 coding DNA: TGCGCCAGCAGCTACGGCAAGAACTACGAGCAGTACTTC.